These 7 T cell receptor beta chains share one sample of origin, sequenced in a study of T cell repertoires in cytomegalovirus infection. TCRdb recomputed calls from the reads with MiXCR, one row per CDR3 protein. Altogether some 680,000 distinct CDR3 sequences are present, 35% to 45% being singletons, with the ten largest covering 2.5% to 3%. Sequenced: PBMCs. These TCRs come from a human donor in good health (CMV status not recorded). Some clones in this sample may be carry-over from other donors' samples.

The CDR3 DNA is TGCAGCGTTGATAACGGAATCTACAATGAGCAGTTCTTC. It specifies CSVDNGIYNEQFF. The chain recombines TRBV29-1 with TRBJ2-1; D ambiguous. With 3 bases removed from V and 3 bases from J, the gap between germline ends came to 9 bases. Germline CDR1 SQVTM, CDR2 ANQGSEA. The CDR3 runs 13 residues.

This clonotype was detected only a few times. The chain couples TRBV4-2 to TRBJ2-7; TRBD2 matches at 12 bases. The CDR3 consists of 17 residues. V trimming: 5 bases; J trimming: 3 bases; junction bases outside the gene matches: 11. Germline V CDR1 and CDR2: LGHNA, YNFKEQ. The CDR3 region is CASSIRLAGERRYEQYF. CDR3 nucleotide sequence: TGTGCCAGCAGCATCCGACTAGCGGGAGAACGTCGCTACGAGCAGTACTTC.

This clonotype has only a few counts. V usage is TRBV29-1 and J usage is TRBJ1-2; tentative D call: TRBD1 (6 bases). This CDR3 has 14 residues. The V end lost 0 bases, the J end lost 4 bases, and 12 bases lay between the germline ends. Germline loops: CDR1 SQVTM, CDR2 ANQGSEA. The CDR3 region is CSVEDVRGSYGYTF. The CDR3 DNA sequence: TGCAGCGTTGAAGATGTCAGGGGATCCTATGGCTACACCTTC. The variable domain in full, with the rest retrieved from reference TRBV29-1 and TRBJ1-2, is SAVISQKPSRDICQRGTSLTIQCQVDSQVTMMFWYRQQPGQSLTLIATANQGSEATYESGFVIDKFPISRPNLTFSTLTVSNMSPEDSSIYLCSVEDVRGSYGYTFGSGTRLTVV.

This clonotype has more than one count but fewer than ten. The chain combines TRBV5-1 with TRBJ1-1; D remains ambiguous. The CDR3 loop spans 16 amino acids. Germline V gene sequence: CDR1 SGHRS, CDR2 YFSETQ. Trimming stripped 0 bases from V and 3 bases from J, with 15 bases between. As DNA, the CDR3 is TGCGCCAGCAGCTTGGGAAGGCCGGGCCAGTACACTGAAGCTTTCTTT. Its protein product is CASSLGRPGQYTEAFF.

This clonotype occurred many times. The chain carries TRBV7-2 and TRBJ2-4; D remains unclear. This CDR3 region has 15 residues. V dropped 3 bases and J dropped 8 bases, with 17 bases sitting between them. CDR1 SGHTA and CDR2 FQGNSA come from the germline V gene. The CDR3 sequence is CASSLSLTRVDIQYF. The CDR3 DNA reads TGTGCCAGCAGCTTGAGCCTCACCCGAGTGGACATTCAGTACTTC.

This clonotype has a count of ten or more. The chain uses TRBV7-2 and TRBJ1-6; unclear D gene. Trimming pared 5 bases from V and 13 bases from J, leaving 18 bases between. Germline-derived CDR1 and CDR2 are SGHTA and FQGNSA. The CDR3 has 14 residues. The CDR3 loop is CASSHSPAKSPLHF. CDR3 DNA: TGTGCCAGCAGCCACTCCCCCGCTAAGAGTCCCCTCCACTTT.

To note about this clonotype: At one end the junction does not follow the germline gene, possibly because of a read error. The gene calls are TRBV27 and TRBJ2-5; the match to TRBD2 covers 8 bases. There are 14 residues in the CDR3. CDR1 and CDR2 from the germline V gene are MNHEY and SMNVEV (reference sequence). CDR3 nucleotide sequence: TGTGCCCGCAGTGGAAGCGGGAGAACGGAGACCCAGTACTTC. It codes for CARSGSGRTETQYF.